This TCR beta chain was found in a study of T cells in Graves' hyperthyroidism and ophthalmopathy. Germline values: CDR1 LGHDT, CDR2 YNNKEL (reference sequence). The germline V and J ends were trimmed by 5 bases and 3 bases, with 14 bases remaining between them. The CDR3 runs to 14 residues. This clonotype was observed at least ten times. Authors of the study amplified TCR beta CDR3 regions from RNA transcripts. The HTBI primer set drove a first-round RT-PCR of the TCR CDR3. TCRdb redid the calling of the multiplex PCR reads with MiXCR, one entry per CDR3 protein. The repertoire includes over 500,000 distinct CDR3 sequences, about 16% of them detected once, and 25% to 30% sits in the top ten.

The sequence came from a woman aged 25 to 39 with Graves' ophthalmopathy. Material for sequencing was blood. The rearrangement uses TRBV3-1 and TRBJ2-7; D might be TRBD2 (5 bases). The CDR3 DNA sequence: TGTGCCAGCAGCTTGCAATCCGGGATCTACGAGCAGTACTTC. This translates into CASSLQSGIYEQYF.